The 21 T cell receptor beta chains listed next were all sequenced from one sample in a study of T cell clonotyping in hematopoietic cell transplantation. Profiled with immunoSEQ multiplex PCR; TCRdb holds only in-frame clones, not every one. The repertoire holds 50,000 or so clones, around 83% seen once, with 4% to 5.5% in the top ten. Specified time point: recipient sample about 28 days before transplant, after cytoreduction. Specimen: peripheral blood mononuclear cells, collected before stem cell transplant. The receptors derive from a man aged 60 to 75 with myelodysplastic syndrome. Some clones in this sample may be carry-over from other donors' samples.

The chain combines TRBV5-5 with TRBJ2-7; D is undetermined. CDR3 length: 13 residues. Germline lookup yields CDR1 SGHKS and CDR2 YYEKEE (reference sequence). Trimming shortened V by 1 base and J by 4 bases, and 9 bases separated the two germline ends. CDR3 bases: TGTGCCAGCAGCTTGATAGGGTCTTACGAGCAGTACTTC. Its protein product is CASSLIGSYEQYF.

J is TRBJ1-2 and V is TRBV6-1, with 7 bases matching TRBD1. J lost 4 bases, V lost 8 bases, and 7 bases had no gene match. In germline, CDR1 is MNHNS, CDR2 SASEGT. The CDR3 covers 13 residues. The CDR3 bases are TGTGCCAGCGGCGGACAGGCATTCTATGGCTACACCTTC. Its translation is CASGGQAFYGYTF.

V gene TRBV20-1 combines with J gene TRBJ2-1; the D call may be TRBD1 or TRBD2 (5 bases each). The CDR3 has 10 amino acids. Per the germline V gene, CDR1 is DFQATT and CDR2 is SNEGSKA (reference sequence). Trimming stripped 6 bases from V and 10 bases from J, with 10 bases between. The CDR3 nucleotides are TGCAGTGCGTTTCGGGGCGAGCAGTTCTTC. Translation: CSAFRGEQFF.

The J gene is TRBJ2-3, the V gene TRBV5-6; D is unresolved. The CDR3 sequence is 15 residues long. Germline V gene lookup returns CDR1 SGHDT and CDR2 YYEEEE. Trimming took off 1 base at V and 1 base at J, with 10 bases between the two ends. The CDR3 sequence is CASSLRNRGTDTQYF. CDR3 in DNA: TGTGCCAGCAGCTTGAGGAACCGGGGCACAGATACGCAGTATTTT.

The chain carries TRBV2 and TRBJ1-2; D is unclear. CDR1 is SNHLY and CDR2 is FYNNEI in the germline V gene. The CDR3 has 13 amino acids. V lost 5 bases and J lost 8, with 15 bases in between. The CDR3 here is CASSSERESGYTF. The DNA for the CDR3 is TGTGCCAGCAGTAGCGAGAGGGAAAGCGGCTACACCTTC.

V usage is TRBV5-1 and J usage is TRBJ2-6, with TRBD2 identical over 11 bases. The germline gives CDR1 SGHRS, CDR2 YFSETQ. Trimming took 6 bases from V and 4 from J; bases not matched to a gene: 6. The CDR3 is 16 residues long. This CDR3 reads CASNVAGGHGANVLTF. In nucleotides, the CDR3 is TGCGCCAGCAACGTAGCGGGGGGGCACGGGGCCAACGTCCTGACTTTC.

The chain is built from TRBV11-2 and TRBJ1-5, with D hard to call. This CDR3 region has 15 residues. Germline V gene sequence: CDR1 SGHAT, CDR2 FQNNGV. The ends were cut back, 4 bases at V and 4 bases at J, with 14 bases in the middle. The CDR3 DNA sequence: TGTGCCAGCAGCTCTCAAATGTCGGGGAATCAGCCCCAGCATTTT. The encoded protein is CASSSQMSGNQPQHF.

The CDR3 region has the DNA TGTGCCAGCATAGGGGCCTCCGCAGATACGCAGTATTTT. Protein: CASIGASADTQYF. The chain carries TRBV6-6 and TRBJ2-3; weak D call: TRBD1 (5 bases). V was cut by 7 bases and J by 4 bases, with 12 bases left in between. Germline CDR1 MNHNY, CDR2 SVGAGI (reference sequence). The CDR3 is 13 residues long.

The chain employs TRBV2 and TRBJ2-7; tentative D call: TRBD2 (5 bases). The CDR3 is 14 amino acids. V was shortened by 7 bases and J by 3 bases, with 16 bases between the two germline ends. CDR1 and CDR2 (germline): SNHLY, FYNNEI. CDR3 amino acids: CASKTRTGGYEQYF. CDR3 in DNA: TGTGCCAGCAAGACACGGACTGGTGGCTACGAGCAGTACTTC.

V and J are TRBV7-9 and TRBJ1-6; D may be TRBD1 (5 bases). CDR3 length: 15 residues. Germline values: CDR1 SEHNR, CDR2 FQNEAQ (reference sequence). The germline V and J ends were trimmed by 5 bases and 9 bases, with 17 bases remaining between them. Here the CDR3 reads CASSARTERGSPLHF. The CDR3 DNA sequence: TGTGCCAGCAGCGCCCGGACGGAGAGGGGTTCACCCCTCCACTTT.

The chain employs TRBV4-2 and TRBJ2-3, with TRBD2 matching over 13 bases. The CDR3 consists of 18 residues. Germline values: CDR1 LGHNA, CDR2 YNFKEQ. The V segment lost 4 bases and the J segment 5 bases; nucleotides outside the gene matches: 12. The CDR3 region is CASSRGLAGDTGRDTQYF. The CDR3 nucleotides read TGTGCCAGCAGCCGCGGACTAGCGGGGGACACGGGGAGAGATACGCAGTATTTT.

This chain connects TRBV4-3 to TRBJ2-1; D is tentatively TRBD1 or TRBD2 (6 bases each). V lost 0 bases and J lost 9, with 12 bases in between. Germline V gene lookup returns CDR1 LGHNA and CDR2 YSLEER. The CDR3 covers 14 residues. The DNA for the CDR3 is TGCGCCAGCAGCCAAGATACCAGGGGAGGTGAGCAGTTCTTC. Translated: CASSQDTRGGEQFF.

This chain links TRBV5-1 with TRBJ1-2; D not certain. CDR3 length: 13 amino acids. V dropped 6 bases and J dropped 0 bases, with 9 bases sitting between them. Looked up from germline, CDR1 is SGHRS and CDR2 is YFSETQ. The CDR3 bases are TGCGCCAGCATGGGCAACTCTAACTATGGCTACACCTTC. Its protein is CASMGNSNYGYTF. Combining the CDR3 with reference TRBV5-1 and TRBJ1-2 gives the whole variable domain KAGVTQTPRYLIKTRGQQVTLSCSPISGHRSVSWYQQTPGQGLQFLFEYFSETQRNKGNFPGRFSGRQFSNSRSEMNVSTLELGDSALYLCASMGNSNYGYTFGSGTRLTVV.

As to this clone: Other DNA sequences in the sample encode the same CDR3. This sequence joins TRBV20-1 and TRBJ2-7, with D possibly being TRBD1 (6 bases). Germline V gene data show CDR1 as DFQATT and CDR2 as SNEGSKA (reference sequence). Trimming removed 3 bases from V and 3 bases from J, with 6 bases in between. The CDR3 length is 11 residues. Written as DNA, the CDR3 is TGCAGTGCTAGGGACAGCTACGAGCAGTACTTC. Translating it yields CSARDSYEQYF.

This chain links TRBV11-2 with TRBJ1-3; D may be TRBD1 (5 bases). The V end was cut by 4 bases, the J end by 4 bases, with 11 bases between. The CDR3 contains 14 residues. CDR1 and CDR2 (germline): SGHAT, FQNNGV. CDR3 nucleotides: TGTGCCAGCAGCTGGGGGACGGCAGGAAACACCATATATTTT. Encoded protein: CASSWGTAGNTIYF.

V is TRBV11-2 and J is TRBJ2-7; D is undetermined. This CDR3 is 12 amino acids long. The V gene's germline CDR1 is SGHAT and CDR2 FQNNGV. Between the trimmed V and J ends, which lost 5 bases and 1 base, there was a span of 6 bases. CDR3 sequence: CASSGISYEQYF. CDR3 DNA: TGTGCCAGCAGCGGCATTTCCTACGAGCAGTACTTC. Based on the CDR3 plus reference TRBV11-2 and TRBJ2-7, the full variable domain is EAGVAQSPRYKIIEKRQSVAFWCNPISGHATLYWYQQILGQGPKLLIQFQNNGVVDDSQLPKDRFSAERLKGVDSTLKIQPAKLEDSAVYLCASSGISYEQYFGPGTRLTVT.

The rearrangement uses TRBV18 and TRBJ1-5; 10 bases agree with TRBD1. The CDR3 runs 14 residues. From germline, CDR1 is KGHSH and CDR2 LQKENI. V dropped 4 bases and J dropped 4; count of bases not matched to a gene: 1. The CDR3 coding sequence is TGTGCCAGCTCACGGGGACAGGGGAATCAGCCCCAGCATTTT. Translated, it gives CASSRGQGNQPQHF.

The J gene is TRBJ1-5, the V gene TRBV6-1; D is uncertain. The CDR3 sequence is 13 residues long. The germline V gene has CDR1 MNHNS and CDR2 SASEGT. V gave up 10 bases and J gave up 4 bases, with 14 bases separating them. The CDR3 here is CATSRERNQPQHF. The CDR3, as DNA: TGTGCCACCTCACGGGAGAGAAATCAGCCCCAGCATTTT.

V gene TRBV5-1 combines with J gene TRBJ2-7; no definite D call. The germline V gene encodes CDR1 SGHRS and CDR2 YFSETQ. The length of the CDR3 is 15 residues. V gave up 2 bases and J gave up 2 bases, with 14 bases separating them. The CDR3 protein is CASSFSWQEPYEQYF. The CDR3 DNA sequence: TGCGCCAGCAGCTTTTCGTGGCAGGAACCCTACGAGCAGTACTTC.

The chain is built from TRBV2 and TRBJ2-3; 8 nucleotides match TRBD1. The CDR3 is 15 residues long. The ends lost 4 bases at V and 3 bases at J; junction bases unmatched: 6. Germline V lookup: CDR1 SNHLY, CDR2 FYNNEI. The CDR3 spells CASSGTGTGTDTQYF. CDR3 coding DNA: TGTGCCAGCAGTGGGACAGGGACCGGAACAGATACGCAGTATTTT.

The chain has TRBV6-5 and TRBJ1-6; perhaps TRBD1 as D (6 bases). The CDR3 contains 15 residues. The germline gives CDR1 MNHEY, CDR2 SVGAGI. The V end was cut by 2 bases, the J end by 5 bases, with 10 bases between. The CDR3 DNA reads as TGTGCCAGCAGTTACGCCAGGGGTGATAATTCACCCCTCCACTTT. Its protein is CASSYARGDNSPLHF.